These 15 T cell receptor beta chains came from one sample sequenced in a study of blood T cell repertoires in COVID-19. Measured with immunoSEQ multiplex PCR; TCRdb has only the in-frame clones, and not every one. This sample carries some 200,000 clones, around 82% of them seen once, and the ten largest clones take approximately 6.6%. The sequencing sample was made of peripheral blood. Every receptor here comes from a woman aged 70-85 years with acute or convalescent COVID-19.

The rearrangement links TRBV5-4 to TRBJ2-3; D not resolved. The CDR3 is made up of 12 amino acids. Germline assignment: CDR1 SGHNT and CDR2 YYREEE (reference sequence). The V end was cut by 5 bases, the J end by 2 bases, with 6 bases between. This CDR3 reads CASSSSTDTQYF. As DNA, the CDR3 is TGTGCCAGCAGTTCCTCCACAGATACGCAGTATTTT.

J is TRBJ1-5 and V is TRBV21-1; the DNA was not used to check the table's D call, TRBD1. TRBV21-1 is given as a pseudogene. The CDR3 runs to 14 residues. The CDR3 loop is CASSKGDRYQPQHF. The CDR3 coding sequence is TGTGCCAGCAGCAAAGGCGACAGGTATCAGCCCCAGCATTTT.

This sequence joins TRBV19 and TRBJ2-3; 8 positions match TRBD1. There are 14 residues in the CDR3. Germline V gene data show CDR1 as LNHDA and CDR2 as SQIVND (reference sequence). After removal of 6 bases from V and 3 bases from J, the junction contained 5 bases not matched to a gene. The CDR3 sequence is CASSIQGVTDTQYF. Written as DNA, the CDR3 is TGTGCCAGTAGCATACAGGGGGTAACAGATACGCAGTATTTT.

The genes are TRBV30 and TRBJ1-2; D unclear. Looked up from germline, CDR1 is GTSNPN and CDR2 is SVGIG (reference sequence). V was clipped by 2 bases and J by 2 bases, with 6 bases between them. CDR3 length equals 12 residues. The CDR3 region has the DNA TGTGCCTGGAGTCCCGAGAACTATGGCTACACCTTC. Its protein product is CAWSPENYGYTF.

The V and J genes are TRBV30 and TRBJ2-4; D possibly corresponds to TRBD2 (5 bases). There are 12 residues in the CDR3. V gave up 5 bases and J gave up 2 bases, with 7 bases separating them. Germline loops: CDR1 GTSNPN, CDR2 SVGIG (reference sequence). The CDR3 DNA follows: TGTGCCTGGCGGGGTACCAAAAACATTCAGTACTTC. Amino acid sequence: CAWRGTKNIQYF.

V usage is TRBV9 and J usage is TRBJ1-1, with D maybe TRBD1 (6 bases). The ends were cut back, 0 bases at V and 1 base at J, with 7 bases in the middle. CDR1 is SGDLS, CDR2 YYNGEE, per germline. The CDR3 is made up of 14 amino acids. Written as DNA, the CDR3 is TGTGCCAGCAGCGTAGTGGGGGCGAACACTGAAGCTTTCTTT. This codes for CASSVVGANTEAFF. Drawing the rest from reference TRBV9 and TRBJ1-1, the complete variable domain is DSGVTQTPKHLITATGQRVTLRCSPRSGDLSVYWYQQSLDQGLQFLIQYYNGEERAKGNILERFSAQQFPDLHSELNLSSLELGDSALYFCASSVVGANTEAFFGQGTRLTVV.

J is TRBJ2-1 and V is TRBV7-2; 8 nucleotides line up with TRBD2. CDR1 is SGHTA, CDR2 FQGNSA, per germline. The CDR3 is 17 residues long. V trimming: 1 base; J trimming: 5 bases; junction bases outside the gene matches: 10. The CDR3 reads CASSLVSGRGGNNEQFF. Written as DNA, the CDR3 is TGTGCCAGCAGCTTAGTGTCCGGCCGGGGGGGCAACAATGAGCAGTTCTTC.

The chain has TRBV9 and TRBJ2-2; the match to TRBD2 covers 8 bases. The CDR3 extends over 17 amino acids. J was trimmed by 6 bases and V by 3 bases; bases with no gene match: 13. CDR1 and CDR2 (germline): SGDLS, YYNGEE. CDR3 coding DNA: TGTGCCAGCAGCGCAAGACCCGGGACTAGGTCCCCCGGGGAGCTGTTTTTT. It is translated as CASSARPGTRSPGELFF.

This clone appeared a single time. This chain links TRBV15 with TRBJ2-5; D is perhaps TRBD2 (5 bases). This CDR3 contains 11 residues. Trimming left V 3 bases short and J 11 bases short, with 10 bases between. Germline V gene sequence: CDR1 LNHNV, CDR2 YYDKDF (reference sequence). The CDR3 spells CATSSELGQYF. Here the CDR3 DNA reads TGTGCCACCAGCAGCGAACTAGGGCAGTACTTC. The variable domain in full, completed from reference TRBV15 and TRBJ2-5, reads DAMVIQNPRYQVTQFGKPVTLSCSQTLNHNVMYWYQQKSSQAPKLLFHYYDKDFNNEADTPDNFQSRRPNTSFCFLDIRSPGLGDTAMYLCATSSELGQYFGPGTRLLVL.

This sequence joins TRBV4-1 and TRBJ2-7, with D maybe TRBD2 (5 bases). Trimming pared 1 base from V and 2 bases from J, leaving 15 bases between. Germline V gives CDR1 MGHRA, CDR2 YSYEKL. This CDR3 has 16 residues. CDR3 DNA: TGCGCCAGCAGCCAAGTCGGGCGAGGGAAAGCCTACGAGCAGTACTTC. Its protein is CASSQVGRGKAYEQYF.

The gene calls are TRBV5-1 and TRBJ2-3, with 9 bases that match TRBD2. This CDR3 contains 15 residues. Germline lookup yields CDR1 SGHRS and CDR2 YFSETQ. V lost 2 bases and J lost 5; bases outside the gene matches: 6. The CDR3 nucleotides are TGCGCCAGCAGCTTTGGCGGGGGGGTAGGAGATACGCAGTATTTT. Protein product: CASSFGGGVGDTQYF.

In this sample, this clone turned up once. The chain combines TRBV2 with TRBJ2-1, with 7 bases lining up with TRBD1. CDR1 is SNHLY and CDR2 is FYNNEI in the germline V gene. V lost 8 bases and J lost 4; bases outside the gene matches: 11. The CDR3 runs 15 residues. CDR3 nucleotides: TGTGCCAGCCGGCTCGAGGGGACAGAATACAATGAGCAGTTCTTC. This encodes CASRLEGTEYNEQFF.

This chain joins TRBV7-2 and TRBJ2-1, with no clear D. This CDR3 has 14 amino acids. Germline V gene lookup returns CDR1 SGHTA and CDR2 FQGNSA. V lost 2 bases, J lost 7 bases, and 12 bases lay in between. CDR3 DNA: TGTGCCAGCAGCTTACTGATAAGCCCGAATGAGCAGTTCTTC. Protein product: CASSLLISPNEQFF. The whole variable domain, filled in from reference TRBV7-2 and TRBJ2-1, reads GAGVSQSPSNKVTEKGKDVELRCDPISGHTALYWYRQSLGQGLEFLIYFQGNSAPDKSGLPSDRFSAERTGGSVSTLTIQRTQQEDSAVYLCASSLLISPNEQFFGPGTRLTVL.

This rearrangement joins TRBV27 to TRBJ2-7, with D uncertain. Trimming took off 6 bases at V and 8 bases at J, with 5 bases between the two ends. The V gene's germline CDR1 is MNHEY and CDR2 SMNVEV (reference sequence). The CDR3 totals 9 residues. CDR3: CASRGKQYV. The CDR3, as DNA: TGTGCCAGCAGGGGCAAGCAGTACGTC.

The V gene is TRBV7-8, the J gene TRBJ1-2, with 7 bases identical to TRBD1. The CDR3 length is 14 residues. The germline CDR1 and CDR2 sequences are SGHVS and FQNEAQ. V lost 1 base to trimming and J lost 7 bases; unmatched junction nucleotides: 6. As DNA, the CDR3 is TGTGCCAGCAGCTTAGGACCAGACAGGGTTGGCTACACCTTC. Its translation: CASSLGPDRVGYTF.